The sequence of this T cell receptor (beta chain) was determined in a study of blood T cell repertoires in COVID-19. Study-wide background: Sites in the United States, Italy and Spain provided acute and convalescent COVID-19 samples. T cells, B-cell-depleted T cells, or PBMCs provided the cDNA or gDNA that served as material.

A single count supports this clone. Original processing notes: Amplification with reference gene primers provided the estimates of nucleated cell counts. Assay: immunoSEQ multiplex PCR; the TCRdb copy retains only in-frame clones and omits some. Clone size and the V and J calls come from that table; the DNA yielded D and trimming. Of about 24,000 clones in the sample, about 88% were seen once. V lost 0 bases and J lost 5, with 16 bases in between. The CDR3 runs to 16 residues. Germline lookup yields CDR1 LNHNV and CDR2 YYDKDF (reference sequence). This clonotype was obtained from a man between 65 and 79 years old with acute or convalescent COVID-19. The sample consisted of peripheral blood. The chain has TRBV15 and TRBJ1-2, with D perhaps TRBD1 (5 bases). The CDR3 DNA is TGTGCCACCAGCAGAGATATGCAGGGCCAACGGTATGGCTACACCTTC. Translated, it gives CATSRDMQGQRYGYTF.